The T cell receptor beta chain described here comes from a study of T cells in Graves' hyperthyroidism and ophthalmopathy. This clonotype was picked up many times. RNA transcripts provided the source from which TCR beta CDR3 regions were amplified. HTBI primers were the set used in a first-round RT-PCR of the TCR CDR3. TCRdb re-called the multiplex PCR reads through MiXCR, storing one row per CDR3 protein. The table includes about 380,000 distinct CDR3 sequences, about a fifth detected once. Sequencing input: blood. The TCR comes from a man aged 18 to 35 with Graves' ophthalmopathy.

The CDR3 DNA is TGCGCCAGCAGCTTGGACGTGGGACTCGAGGATGAAAAACTGTTTTTT. This encodes CASSLDVGLEDEKLFF. This chain joins TRBV5-1 and TRBJ1-4; D possibly corresponds to TRBD1 (5 bases). The CDR3 runs to 16 residues. Per the germline V gene, CDR1 is SGHRS and CDR2 is YFSETQ. The V and J ends lost 0 bases and 6 bases respectively, with 15 bases between them. Together with reference TRBV5-1 and TRBJ1-4, the CDR3 gives the full variable domain: KAGVTQTPRYLIKTRGQQVTLSCSPISGHRSVSWYQQTPGQGLQFLFEYFSETQRNKGNFPGRFSGRQFSNSRSEMNVSTLELGDSALYLCASSLDVGLEDEKLFFGSGTQLSVL.